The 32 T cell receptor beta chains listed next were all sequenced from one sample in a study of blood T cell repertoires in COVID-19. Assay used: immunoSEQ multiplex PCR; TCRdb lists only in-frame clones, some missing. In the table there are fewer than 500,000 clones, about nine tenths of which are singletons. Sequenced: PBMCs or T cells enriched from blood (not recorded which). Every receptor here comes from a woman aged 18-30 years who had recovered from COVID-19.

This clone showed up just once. CDR3 nucleotides: TGCGCCAGCCAACAGGGCCCTTACAATGAGCAGTTCTTC. This gives the protein CASQQGPYNEQFF. V is TRBV5-1 and J is TRBJ2-1; D possibly corresponds to TRBD1 (6 bases). The CDR3 sequence is 13 residues long. V lost 7 bases and J lost 4, with 12 bases in between. Germline loops: CDR1 SGHRS, CDR2 YFSETQ. Filled out from reference TRBV5-1 and TRBJ2-1, the complete variable domain reads KAGVTQTPRYLIKTRGQQVTLSCSPISGHRSVSWYQQTPGQGLQFLFEYFSETQRNKGNFPGRFSGRQFSNSRSEMNVSTLELGDSALYLCASQQGPYNEQFFGPGTRLTVL.

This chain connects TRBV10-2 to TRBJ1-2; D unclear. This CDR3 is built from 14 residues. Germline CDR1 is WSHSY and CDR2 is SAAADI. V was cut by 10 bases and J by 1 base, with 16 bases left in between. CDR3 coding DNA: TGCGCCATCTCGACGGGGTTGGGTAACTATGGCTACACCTTC. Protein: CAISTGLGNYGYTF.

CDR3 loop: CASMMGQTYTEAFF. DNA of the CDR3: TGTGCCAGCATGATGGGACAGACTTACACTGAAGCTTTCTTT. The chain is built from TRBV11-2 and TRBJ1-1; 7 bases line up with TRBD1. The CDR3 runs 14 residues. Germline-derived CDR1 and CDR2 are SGHAT and FQNNGV. Trimming took 7 bases from V and 3 from J; bases not matched to a gene: 8.

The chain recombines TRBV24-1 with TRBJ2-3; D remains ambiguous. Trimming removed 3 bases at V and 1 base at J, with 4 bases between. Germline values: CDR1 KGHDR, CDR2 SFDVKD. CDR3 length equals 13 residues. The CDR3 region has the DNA TGTGCCACCAGTGATGGAGGCACAGATACGCAGTATTTT. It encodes CATSDGGTDTQYF.

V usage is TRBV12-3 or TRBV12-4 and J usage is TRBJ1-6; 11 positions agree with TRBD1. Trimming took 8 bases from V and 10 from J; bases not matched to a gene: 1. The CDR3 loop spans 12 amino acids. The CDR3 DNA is TGTGCCAGCCGGACAGGGGGCTCACCCCTCCACTTT. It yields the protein CASRTGGSPLHF.

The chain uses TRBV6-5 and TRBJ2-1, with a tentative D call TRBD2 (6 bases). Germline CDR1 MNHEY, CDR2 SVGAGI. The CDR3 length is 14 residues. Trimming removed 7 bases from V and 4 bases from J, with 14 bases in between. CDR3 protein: CASNGTGGYNEQFF. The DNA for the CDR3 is TGTGCCAGCAACGGGACTGGGGGTTACAATGAGCAGTTCTTC.

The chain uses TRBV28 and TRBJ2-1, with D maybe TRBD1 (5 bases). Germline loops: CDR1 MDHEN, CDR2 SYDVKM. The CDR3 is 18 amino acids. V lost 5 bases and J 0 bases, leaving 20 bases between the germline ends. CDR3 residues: CASSTPENRFRSYNEQFF. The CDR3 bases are TGTGCCAGCAGTACCCCGGAGAACAGGTTTCGCTCCTACAATGAGCAGTTCTTC.

CDR3 DNA: TGTGCCAGCAGTTTCACCACTCGCAATGAGCAGTTCTTC. It specifies CASSFTTRNEQFF. This chain connects TRBV12-3 or TRBV12-4 to TRBJ2-1; no firm D call. V lost 3 bases, J lost 6 bases, and 9 bases lay in between. The CDR3 extends over 13 amino acids.

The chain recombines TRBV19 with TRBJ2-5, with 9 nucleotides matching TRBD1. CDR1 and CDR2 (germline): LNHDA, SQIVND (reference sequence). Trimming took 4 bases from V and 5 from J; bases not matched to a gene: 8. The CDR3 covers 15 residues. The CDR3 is CASSRDRDKLETQYF. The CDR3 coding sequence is TGTGCCAGTAGTAGGGACAGGGATAAATTGGAGACCCAGTACTTC.

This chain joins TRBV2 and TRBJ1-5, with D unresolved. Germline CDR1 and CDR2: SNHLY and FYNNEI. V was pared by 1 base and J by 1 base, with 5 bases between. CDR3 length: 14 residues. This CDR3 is CASSEGLSNQPQHF. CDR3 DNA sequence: TGTGCCAGCAGTGAAGGCCTAAGCAATCAGCCCCAGCATTTT.

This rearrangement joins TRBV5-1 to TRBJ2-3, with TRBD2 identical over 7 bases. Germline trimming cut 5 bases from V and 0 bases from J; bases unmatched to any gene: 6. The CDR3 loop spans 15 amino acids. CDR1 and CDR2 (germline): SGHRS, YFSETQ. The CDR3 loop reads CASSPASGSTDTQYF. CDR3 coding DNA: TGCGCCAGCAGTCCCGCTAGCGGTAGCACAGATACGCAGTATTTT. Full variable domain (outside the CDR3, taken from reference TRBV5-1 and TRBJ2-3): KAGVTQTPRYLIKTRGQQVTLSCSPISGHRSVSWYQQTPGQGLQFLFEYFSETQRNKGNFPGRFSGRQFSNSRSEMNVSTLELGDSALYLCASSPASGSTDTQYFGPGTRLTVL.

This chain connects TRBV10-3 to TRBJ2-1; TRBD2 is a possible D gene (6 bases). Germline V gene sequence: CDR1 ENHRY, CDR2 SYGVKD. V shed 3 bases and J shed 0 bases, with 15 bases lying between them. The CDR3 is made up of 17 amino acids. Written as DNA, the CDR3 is TGTGCCATCAGTGATAGCGGCAGAGGAAACTCCTACAATGAGCAGTTCTTC. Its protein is CAISDSGRGNSYNEQFF.

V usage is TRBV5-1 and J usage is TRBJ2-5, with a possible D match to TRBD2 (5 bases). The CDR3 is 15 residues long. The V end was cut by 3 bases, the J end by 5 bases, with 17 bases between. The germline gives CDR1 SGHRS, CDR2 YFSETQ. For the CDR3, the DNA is TGCGCCAGCAGCTCCGCGACTACCTCCTGGGAGACCCAGTACTTC. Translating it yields CASSSATTSWETQYF.

The CDR3 reads CATNGTELGGNYGYTF. DNA of the CDR3: TGTGCCACCAACGGGACAGAGCTAGGAGGGAACTATGGCTACACCTTC. The gene calls are TRBV24-1 and TRBJ1-2; 7 positions match TRBD1. Trimming at V came to 8 bases and at J to 2 bases, leaving 13 bases not matched to a gene. Germline V gene data show CDR1 as KGHDR and CDR2 as SFDVKD. The CDR3 has 16 amino acids.

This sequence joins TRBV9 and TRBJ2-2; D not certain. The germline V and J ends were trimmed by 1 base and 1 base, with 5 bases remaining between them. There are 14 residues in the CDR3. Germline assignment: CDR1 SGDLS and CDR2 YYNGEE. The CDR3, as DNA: TGTGCCAGCAGCGTATCCGGGAACACCGGGGAGCTGTTTTTT. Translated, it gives CASSVSGNTGELFF.

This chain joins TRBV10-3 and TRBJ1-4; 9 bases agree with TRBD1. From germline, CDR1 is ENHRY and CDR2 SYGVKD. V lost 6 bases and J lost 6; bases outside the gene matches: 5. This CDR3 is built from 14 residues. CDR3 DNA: TGTGCCATCAGCTCGGGACAGGGCGATGAAAAACTGTTTTTT. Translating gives CAISSGQGDEKLFF.

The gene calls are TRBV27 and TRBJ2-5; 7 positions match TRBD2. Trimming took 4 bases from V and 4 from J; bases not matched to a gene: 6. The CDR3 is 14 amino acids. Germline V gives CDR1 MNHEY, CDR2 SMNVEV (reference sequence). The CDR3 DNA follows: TGTGCCAGCAGTTCCTGGGGGGGGTCAGAGACCCAGTACTTC. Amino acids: CASSSWGGSETQYF.

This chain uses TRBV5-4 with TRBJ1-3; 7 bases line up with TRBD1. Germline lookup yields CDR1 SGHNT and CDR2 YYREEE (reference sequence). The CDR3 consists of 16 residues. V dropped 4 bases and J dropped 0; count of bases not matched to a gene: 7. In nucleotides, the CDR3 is TGTGCCAGCAGCGTCTCCCGGGACAGCTCTGGAAACACCATATATTTT. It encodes CASSVSRDSSGNTIYF.

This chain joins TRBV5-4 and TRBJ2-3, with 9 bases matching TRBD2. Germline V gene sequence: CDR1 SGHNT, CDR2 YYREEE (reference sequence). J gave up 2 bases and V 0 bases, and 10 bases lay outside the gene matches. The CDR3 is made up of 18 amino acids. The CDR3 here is CASSLGITRLADTDTQYF. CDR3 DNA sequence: TGTGCCAGCAGCTTGGGAATTACGAGACTAGCGGACACAGATACGCAGTATTTT.

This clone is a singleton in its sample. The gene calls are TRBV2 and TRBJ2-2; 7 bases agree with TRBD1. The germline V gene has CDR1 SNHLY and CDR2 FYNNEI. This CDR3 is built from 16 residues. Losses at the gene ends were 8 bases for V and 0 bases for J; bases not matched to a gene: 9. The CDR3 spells CASVEQGTPNTGELFF. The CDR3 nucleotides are TGTGCCAGCGTCGAACAGGGGACCCCGAACACCGGGGAGCTGTTTTTT.

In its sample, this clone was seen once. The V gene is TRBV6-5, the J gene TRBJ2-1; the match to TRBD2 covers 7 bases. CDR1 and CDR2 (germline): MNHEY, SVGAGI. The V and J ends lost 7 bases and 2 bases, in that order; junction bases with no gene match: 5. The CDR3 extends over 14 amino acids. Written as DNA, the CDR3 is TGTGCCAGCACTAAGGGAGGGGCCTACAATGAGCAGTTCTTC. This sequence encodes CASTKGGAYNEQFF.

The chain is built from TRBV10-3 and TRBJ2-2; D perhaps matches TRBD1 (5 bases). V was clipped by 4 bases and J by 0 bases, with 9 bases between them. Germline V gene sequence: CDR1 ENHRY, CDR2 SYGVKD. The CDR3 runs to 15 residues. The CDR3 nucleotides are TGTGCCATCAGTGCGACAGACCCGAACACCGGGGAGCTGTTTTTT. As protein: CAISATDPNTGELFF.

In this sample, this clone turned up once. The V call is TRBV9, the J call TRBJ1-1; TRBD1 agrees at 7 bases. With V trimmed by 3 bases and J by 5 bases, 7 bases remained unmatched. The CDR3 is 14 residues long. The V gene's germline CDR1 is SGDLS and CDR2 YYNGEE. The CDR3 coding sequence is TGTGCCAGCAGCGAAGACAGGGTTAGGACTGAAGCTTTCTTT. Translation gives CASSEDRVRTEAFF.

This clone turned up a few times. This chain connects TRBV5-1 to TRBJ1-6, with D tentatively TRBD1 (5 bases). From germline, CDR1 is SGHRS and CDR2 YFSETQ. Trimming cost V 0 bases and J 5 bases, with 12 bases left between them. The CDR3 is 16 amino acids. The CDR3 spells CASSLVGGRDNSPLHF. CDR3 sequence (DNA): TGCGCCAGCAGCTTGGTGGGGGGAAGGGATAATTCACCCCTCCACTTT. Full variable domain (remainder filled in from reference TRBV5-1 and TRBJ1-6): KAGVTQTPRYLIKTRGQQVTLSCSPISGHRSVSWYQQTPGQGLQFLFEYFSETQRNKGNFPGRFSGRQFSNSRSEMNVSTLELGDSALYLCASSLVGGRDNSPLHFGNGTRLTVT.

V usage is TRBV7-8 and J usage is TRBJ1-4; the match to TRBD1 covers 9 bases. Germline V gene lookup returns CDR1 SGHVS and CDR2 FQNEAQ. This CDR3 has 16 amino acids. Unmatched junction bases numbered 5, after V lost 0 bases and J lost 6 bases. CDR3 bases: TGTGCCAGCAGCTTAGCTGGACAGGGGAAGGATGAAAAACTGTTTTTT. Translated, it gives CASSLAGQGKDEKLFF.

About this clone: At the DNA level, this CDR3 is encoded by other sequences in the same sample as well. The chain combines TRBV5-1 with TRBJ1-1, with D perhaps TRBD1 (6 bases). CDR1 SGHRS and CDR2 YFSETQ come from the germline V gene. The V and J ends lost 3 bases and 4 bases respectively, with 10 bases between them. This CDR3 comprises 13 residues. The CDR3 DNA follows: TGCGCCAGCAGCTCCACAGGGAGCACTGAAGCTTTCTTT. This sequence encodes CASSSTGSTEAFF.

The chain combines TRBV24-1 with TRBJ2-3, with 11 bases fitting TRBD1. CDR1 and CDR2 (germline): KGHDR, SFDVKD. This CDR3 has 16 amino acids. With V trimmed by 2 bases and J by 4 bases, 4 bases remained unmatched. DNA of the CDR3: TGTGCCACCAGTGATTCGGGACAGGGGGGCCCAGATACGCAGTATTTT. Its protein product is CATSDSGQGGPDTQYF.

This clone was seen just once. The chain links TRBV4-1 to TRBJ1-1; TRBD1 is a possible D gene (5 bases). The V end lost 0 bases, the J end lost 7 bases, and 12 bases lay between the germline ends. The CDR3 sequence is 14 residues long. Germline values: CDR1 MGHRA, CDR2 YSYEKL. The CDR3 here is CASSQDRGLIEAFF. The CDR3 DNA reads TGCGCCAGCAGCCAAGATCGGGGACTTATTGAAGCTTTCTTT.

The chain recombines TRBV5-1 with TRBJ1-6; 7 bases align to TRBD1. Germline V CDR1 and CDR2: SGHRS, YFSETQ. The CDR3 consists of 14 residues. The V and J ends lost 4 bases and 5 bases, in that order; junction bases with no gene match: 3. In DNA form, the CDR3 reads TGCGCCAGCAGCCAAGGACAGGATAATTCACCCCTCCACTTT. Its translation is CASSQGQDNSPLHF.

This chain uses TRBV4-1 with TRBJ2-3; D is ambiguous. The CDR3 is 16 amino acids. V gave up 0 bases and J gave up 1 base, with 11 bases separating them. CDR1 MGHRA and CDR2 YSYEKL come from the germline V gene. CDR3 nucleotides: TGCGCCAGCAGCCAAGAAAACCCTCAGGGCACAGATACGCAGTATTTT. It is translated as CASSQENPQGTDTQYF.

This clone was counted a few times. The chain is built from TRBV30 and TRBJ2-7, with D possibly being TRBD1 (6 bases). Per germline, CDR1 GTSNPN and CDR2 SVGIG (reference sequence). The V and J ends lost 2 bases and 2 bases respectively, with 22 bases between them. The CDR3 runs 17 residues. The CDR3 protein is CAWSKSGDPAIPYEQYF. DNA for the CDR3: TGTGCCTGGAGTAAGTCAGGGGATCCCGCTATTCCCTACGAGCAGTACTTC.

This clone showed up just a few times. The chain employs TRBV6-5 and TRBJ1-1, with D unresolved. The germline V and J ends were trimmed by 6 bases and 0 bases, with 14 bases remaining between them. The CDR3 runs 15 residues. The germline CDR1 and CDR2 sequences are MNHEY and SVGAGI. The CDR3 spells CASSPPSGMNTEAFF. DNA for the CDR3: TGTGCCAGCAGCCCCCCATCGGGGATGAACACTGAAGCTTTCTTT.